One and the same sample provided the 26 T cell receptor beta chains below, sequenced in a study of blood T cell repertoires in COVID-19. Using immunoSEQ multiplex PCR, the repertoire was profiled, and TCRdb retains in-frame clones only, with some absent. The table includes more than 350,000 clones, around 90% detected once. Sequencing used peripheral blood. Receptor source: a woman aged 25 to 45 with COVID-19, enrolled during active disease.

This clone occurred once. The chain combines TRBV19 with TRBJ2-1, with D maybe TRBD1 (5 bases). CDR3 length: 15 amino acids. Trimming shortened V by 3 bases and J by 4 bases, and 13 bases separated the two germline ends. The germline CDR1 and CDR2 sequences are LNHDA and SQIVND (reference sequence). CDR3 residues: CASSITTVGYNEQFF. In DNA form, the CDR3 reads TGTGCCAGTAGTATTACGACAGTGGGTTACAATGAGCAGTTCTTC. The full variable domain, with the rest looked up from reference TRBV19 and TRBJ2-1, is DGGITQSPKYLFRKEGQNVTLSCEQNLNHDAMYWYRQDPGQGLRLIYYSQIVNDFQKGDIAEGYSVSREKKESFPLTVTSAQKNPTAFYLCASSITTVGYNEQFFGPGTRLTVL.

V and J are TRBV6-5 and TRBJ1-2; 7 nucleotides agree with TRBD1. The germline V gene has CDR1 MNHEY and CDR2 SVGAGI. The CDR3 has 14 residues. J was trimmed by 3 bases and V by 7 bases; bases with no gene match: 8. The CDR3 loop is CASNLRTGDYGYTF. As DNA, the CDR3 is TGTGCCAGCAACCTACGGACAGGAGACTATGGCTACACCTTC.

The chain joins TRBV2 to TRBJ1-2; 10 bases fit TRBD1. Losses at the gene ends were 3 bases for V and 2 bases for J; bases not matched to a gene: 12. The V gene's germline CDR1 is SNHLY and CDR2 FYNNEI. There are 18 residues in the CDR3. The CDR3 sequence: CASSELFVWDRGNYGYTF. DNA for the CDR3: TGTGCCAGCAGTGAGCTATTCGTTTGGGACAGGGGAAACTATGGCTACACCTTC.

This clone showed up just once. V is TRBV11-2 and J is TRBJ2-7; 12 bases match TRBD2. Germline CDR1 and CDR2: SGHAT and FQNNGV. Losses at the gene ends were 6 bases for V and 4 bases for J; bases not matched to a gene: 7. The CDR3 extends over 15 amino acids. The CDR3 DNA sequence: TGTGCCAGCAGTCGCGAGGGACTAGCGGGTTACGAGCAGTACTTC. Translated, it gives CASSREGLAGYEQYF.

The chain joins TRBV2 to TRBJ2-2; 10 bases are a match to TRBD1. This CDR3 has 16 residues. V shed 8 bases and J 6 bases; nucleotides not matched to a gene: 12. Germline V CDR1 and CDR2: SNHLY, FYNNEI. The CDR3 here is CASLGDGTGDAGELFF. In DNA, the CDR3 is TGTGCCAGCTTAGGTGATGGGACAGGGGACGCCGGGGAGCTGTTTTTT.

The chain joins TRBV6-5 to TRBJ1-3, with D possibly TRBD1 on 5 matching bases. The CDR3 extends over 11 amino acids. The V gene lost 3 bases and the J gene lost 16 bases, with 13 bases spanning the gap. Germline V lookup: CDR1 MNHEY, CDR2 SVGAGI. The CDR3 DNA sequence: TGTGCCAGCAGTTATGGGGGACTACTCTATTTT. Amino acid sequence: CASSYGGLLYF.

The chain combines TRBV2 with TRBJ2-2; 7 nucleotides match TRBD2. CDR1 SNHLY and CDR2 FYNNEI come from the germline V gene. The junction had 7 bases not matched to a gene; V was cut back by 5 bases and J by 7 bases. The CDR3 covers 14 residues. The CDR3 reads CASSLNRGGGELFF. The CDR3 DNA is TGTGCCAGCAGTCTGAATCGCGGGGGCGGGGAGCTGTTTTTT.

The chain is built from TRBV3-1 (or the pseudogene TRBV3-2) and TRBJ1-2; the D gene is possibly TRBD1 (5 bases). The CDR3 is made up of 17 amino acids. V gave up 4 bases and J gave up 2 bases, with 20 bases separating them. Per germline, CDR1 LGHDT and CDR2 YNNKEL (reference sequence). CDR3 sequence (DNA): TGTGCCAGCAGCCCAAGGACAAGCTCCCACTCAAACTATGGCTACACCTTC. Encoded protein: CASSPRTSSHSNYGYTF.

The chain uses TRBV2 and TRBJ1-1, with 8 bases aligning to TRBD1. The V gene end was trimmed by 4 bases and the J gene end by 5 bases; junction bases not matched to a gene: 9. From germline, CDR1 is SNHLY and CDR2 FYNNEI. The CDR3 spans 15 residues. The CDR3 loop is CASSVRGLRETEAFF. The CDR3 DNA reads TGTGCCAGCAGTGTCAGGGGGCTTCGGGAGACTGAAGCTTTCTTT.

This clone was seen a single time. The chain links TRBV5-6 to TRBJ1-4, with D perhaps TRBD1 (5 bases). V lost 4 bases, J lost 4 bases, and 8 bases lay in between. Germline V lookup: CDR1 SGHDT, CDR2 YYEEEE. The CDR3 contains 13 residues. As DNA, the CDR3 is TGTGCCAGCAGCGACAGCTTTAATGAAAAACTGTTTTTT. Translated, it gives CASSDSFNEKLFF. Combining the CDR3 with reference TRBV5-6 and TRBJ1-4 gives the whole variable domain DAGVTQSPTHLIKTRGQQVTLRCSPKSGHDTVSWYQQALGQGPQFIFQYYEEEERQRGNFPDRFSGHQFPNYSSELNVNALLLGDSALYLCASSDSFNEKLFFGSGTQLSVL.

The V call is TRBV10-3, the J call TRBJ1-1; D perhaps matches TRBD1 (5 bases). The CDR3 has 12 residues. The V gene lost 2 bases and the J gene lost 8 bases, with 9 bases spanning the gap. From germline, CDR1 is ENHRY and CDR2 SYGVKD. CDR3 nucleotides: TGTGCCATCAGTGAGGGGCCAGGGGAAGCTTTCTTT. Protein sequence: CAISEGPGEAFF.

The chain couples TRBV4-3 to TRBJ2-3, with 13 nucleotides matching TRBD2. The CDR3 contains 19 residues. Losses at the gene ends were 6 bases for V and 0 bases for J; bases not matched to a gene: 12. Germline values: CDR1 LGHNA, CDR2 YSLEER. The CDR3 nucleotides are TGCGCCAGCAGAGTCCACTGGACTAGCGGGGGCTCGAGCACAGATACGCAGTATTTT. This translates into CASRVHWTSGGSSTDTQYF.

The V call is TRBV5-1, the J call TRBJ2-7, with 9 bases identical to TRBD1. Germline V gene lookup returns CDR1 SGHRS and CDR2 YFSETQ. CDR3 length: 15 amino acids. V lost 0 bases and J lost 6; bases outside the gene matches: 7. Written as DNA, the CDR3 is TGCGCCAGCAGCTTGGGGTGGGGACAGGGTACCGAGCAGTACTTC. Translated: CASSLGWGQGTEQYF.

The chain joins TRBV4-3 to TRBJ1-6, with 10 bases identical to TRBD1. Germline assignment: CDR1 LGHNA and CDR2 YSLEER. CDR3 length equals 17 residues. V was pared by 2 bases and J by 7 bases, with 8 bases of the junction left unmatched. The CDR3 DNA reads TGCGCCAGCAGCCAATTCTTACGGACAGGGGGGAATTCACCCCTCCACTTT. It encodes CASSQFLRTGGNSPLHF.

The gene calls are TRBV9 and TRBJ1-1; D gene unclear. The CDR3 has 14 residues. Germline CDR1 is SGDLS and CDR2 is YYNGEE. The V end was cut by 0 bases, the J end by 6 bases, with 12 bases between. CDR3 in amino acids: CASSVEAARAEAFF. CDR3 in DNA: TGTGCCAGCAGCGTAGAAGCGGCACGGGCTGAAGCTTTCTTT.

The V gene is TRBV6-6, the J gene TRBJ2-6, with TRBD1 as a possible D gene (5 bases). There are 15 residues in the CDR3. V gave up 9 bases and J gave up 1 base, with 13 bases separating them. Germline loops: CDR1 MNHNY, CDR2 SVGAGI (reference sequence). The CDR3 DNA is TGTGCCAGTCAGACAGAGGAGTCTGGGGCCAACGTCCTGACTTTC. Translated: CASQTEESGANVLTF.

This chain joins TRBV7-4 and TRBJ1-4; a weak D match, TRBD1 (5 bases). In germline, CDR1 is SGHVT, CDR2 SQSDAQ. This CDR3 is built from 12 residues. V was cut by 8 bases and J by 8 bases, with 12 bases left in between. The CDR3 bases are TGTGCCAGCGACAGAATGAACGAAAAACTGTTTTTT. The encoded protein is CASDRMNEKLFF.

The chain recombines TRBV2 with TRBJ2-1; TRBD1 aligns across 7 bases. The V and J ends lost 3 bases and 8 bases, in that order; junction bases with no gene match: 7. The CDR3 is 14 residues long. The germline gives CDR1 SNHLY, CDR2 FYNNEI. The CDR3 spells CASSDRQGVDEQFF. The CDR3, as DNA: TGTGCCAGCAGTGATAGACAGGGTGTGGATGAGCAGTTCTTC.

The genes are TRBV12-5 and TRBJ1-1, with 7 bases aligning to TRBD1. The V gene end was trimmed by 11 bases and the J gene end by 0 bases; junction bases not matched to a gene: 12. Germline V CDR1 and CDR2: LGHNT, FRNRAP. The CDR3 has 15 residues. The CDR3 here is CALGTVHLMNTEAFF. DNA for the CDR3: TGTGCTTTAGGGACAGTCCATCTCATGAACACTGAAGCTTTCTTT.

The chain joins TRBV6-5 to TRBJ2-7; 10 nucleotides line up with TRBD1. V lost 7 bases to trimming and J lost 4 bases; unmatched junction nucleotides: 7. Germline CDR1 is MNHEY and CDR2 is SVGAGI. The CDR3 runs 14 residues. CDR3 in DNA: TGTGCCAGCACTACGACAGGGGGCGCGTACGAGCAGTACTTC. Its translation is CASTTTGGAYEQYF.

This sequence joins TRBV14 and TRBJ2-1, with D possibly matching TRBD2 (5 bases). The CDR3 consists of 14 residues. V shed 4 bases and J shed 9 bases, with 16 bases lying between them. CDR1 is SGHDN, CDR2 FVKESK, per germline. CDR3 sequence: CASSLSDWRGEQFF. CDR3 nucleotides: TGTGCCAGCAGCCTATCGGACTGGCGAGGTGAGCAGTTCTTC. The full variable domain, with the rest looked up from reference TRBV14 and TRBJ2-1, is EAGVTQFPSHSVIEKGQTVTLRCDPISGHDNLYWYRRVMGKEIKFLLHFVKESKQDESGMPNNRFLAERTGGTYSTLKVQPAELEDSGVYFCASSLSDWRGEQFFGPGTRLTVL.

The rearrangement uses TRBV6-2 or TRBV6-3 and TRBJ2-1, with 7 bases matching TRBD2. The V segment lost 2 bases and the J segment 2 bases; nucleotides outside the gene matches: 3. The CDR3 has 15 amino acids. Germline lookup yields CDR1 MNHEY and CDR2 SVGEGT. CDR3 protein: CASSYPGLAYNEQFF. The CDR3 nucleotides are TGTGCCAGCAGTTACCCCGGACTAGCCTACAATGAGCAGTTCTTC.

The rearrangement joins TRBV7-9 to TRBJ1-1; D is ambiguous. This CDR3 has 12 amino acids. Germline V CDR1 and CDR2: SEHNR, FQNEAQ (reference sequence). Deletions cut 4 bases from V and 7 bases from J, with 10 bases between. CDR3 sequence (DNA): TGTGCCAGCAGCTCCCACGAGGGTGAAGCTTTCTTT. Translation: CASSSHEGEAFF. Full variable domain (missing parts from reference TRBV7-9 and TRBJ1-1): DTGVSQNPRHKITKRGQNVTFRCDPISEHNRLYWYRQTLGQGPEFLTYFQNEAQLEKSRLLSDRFSAERPKGSFSTLEIQRTEQGDSAMYLCASSSHEGEAFFGQGTRLTVV.

The J gene is TRBJ1-5, the V gene TRBV10-3, with 9 bases identical to TRBD1. The germline V gene has CDR1 ENHRY and CDR2 SYGVKD. The CDR3 has 17 amino acids. Losses at the gene ends were 6 bases for V and 3 bases for J; bases not matched to a gene: 12. Written as DNA, the CDR3 is TGTGCCATCAGCTCTGGACCGGGACAGGGATTCAATCAGCCCCAGCATTTT. This sequence encodes CAISSGPGQGFNQPQHF.

The chain combines TRBV7-2 with TRBJ2-5; 8 nucleotides agree with TRBD1. Germline values: CDR1 SGHTA, CDR2 FQGNSA. The J segment lost 5 bases and the V segment lost 4 bases, leaving 3 bases of the junction unmatched. The CDR3 has 13 amino acids. CDR3 coding DNA: TGTGCCAGCAGCTCCAGGGGGCGGGAGACCCAGTACTTC. Amino acids: CASSSRGRETQYF.

The chain couples TRBV19 to TRBJ2-3, with 9 bases lining up with TRBD1. The germline V gene encodes CDR1 LNHDA and CDR2 SQIVND (reference sequence). The length of the CDR3 is 17 residues. The ends lost 5 bases at V and 4 bases at J; junction bases unmatched: 13. The CDR3 sequence is CASSPTRTGAGADTQYF. For the CDR3, the DNA is TGTGCCAGTAGTCCTACCCGGACAGGGGCCGGAGCAGATACGCAGTATTTT.